The sequence of this TCR beta chain was determined in a study of neurological immune-mediated disorders. General study points: The greatest TCR clonal expansion occurred in HTLV-1-associated myelopathy and the least in multiple sclerosis, which fell below healthy controls. There were no CDR3 amino acid sequences shared by expanded clones across subjects, a result suggesting private repertoires in all groups.

Relative to its sample, this clonotype is medium-sized (0.01 to 0.1%). Its antigen remains unidentified. Healthy controls were blood bank volunteers in Maryland, USA. The germline V gene encodes CDR1 ENHRY and CDR2 SYGVKD. J lost 3 bases, V lost 6 bases, and 5 bases had no gene match. The CDR3 is 14 amino acids. The cDNA was generated through 5'RACE incorporating 10-nucleotide random UMIs. TCRdb redid the calling of the 5' RACE reads with MiXCR, one entry per CDR3 protein. The table records approximately 25,000 distinct CDR3 sequences, 20% to 25% of them present only once. This rearrangement joins TRBV10-3 to TRBJ2-3, with 8 bases aligning to TRBD2. The sequenced sample consisted of PBMCs. This sequence originates from a woman aged 60-70 years in good health. The CDR3 DNA sequence: TGTGCCATCAGACCAGCGGGGGAGACAGATACGCAGTATTTT. Its protein product is CAIRPAGETDTQYF.